A single sample is the source of the 21 T cell receptor beta chains below, sequenced in a study of T cells after posttransplantation cyclophosphamide (dated by TCRdb to about 2016). Read against the paper, the sample's treatment or condition label means: high-dose cyclophosphamide on days +3 and +4 as single-agent GVHD prophylaxis. For conditioning, the PTCy patients got busulfan and fludarabine, then a related or unrelated marrow graft, followed by cyclophosphamide on days +3 and +4. The protocol used for the library was the immunoSEQ multiplex PCR assay. The table was pulled from immuneACCESS by TCRdb, which kept in-frame rearrangements only. Such tables lose some clones; where checked, under half of the loss comes from unresolved V genes, and the rest has no known cause. There are 8,000 to 10,000 clones in this sample, and none of them is a singleton. Approximately 3.6% of the sample is held by the ten biggest clonotypes.

Sequenced material: PBMCs, taken roughly 350 days after allogeneic stem cell transplant with posttransplant cyclophosphamide. The receptor set was obtained from a male patient aged 45-59 years who received an allogeneic stem cell transplant from a related donor and was CMV-positive. After a transplant, some T cells may be the graft donor's own cells.

At least ten counts were recorded for this clone. V usage is TRBV9 and J usage is TRBJ2-1, with TRBD1 matching 8 bases. Germline V gene data show CDR1 as SGDLS and CDR2 as YYNGEE. This CDR3 has 14 residues. J gave up 6 bases and V 2 bases, and 4 bases lay outside the gene matches. For the CDR3, the DNA is TGTGCCAGCAGCGTCGGACAGGGCGCCAATGAGCAGTTCTTC. Its translation: CASSVGQGANEQFF.

This clone was seen at least ten times. CDR3 bases: TGTGCCAGCAGTCCGCACAATAACTATGGCTACACCTTC. The encoded protein is CASSPHNNYGYTF. The J gene is TRBJ1-2, the V gene TRBV27, with D unresolved. Germline loops: CDR1 MNHEY, CDR2 SMNVEV (reference sequence). Deletions cut 5 bases from V and 1 base from J, with 8 bases between. The CDR3 contains 13 residues.

This clone appeared many times. The chain joins TRBV21-1 to TRBJ1-5; no DNA check was done on the table's D call, TRBD1. TRBV21-1 represents a pseudogene. This CDR3 region has 17 residues. The chain's CDR3 is CASSERRGTPACQPQHF. CDR3 nucleotides: TGTGCCAGCAGTGAAAGAAGGGGGACACCAGCATGTCAGCCCCAGCATTTT.

The sample holds many counts of this clone. V and J are TRBV18 and TRBJ2-2, with TRBD1 as a possible D gene (5 bases). Germline loops: CDR1 KGHSH, CDR2 LQKENI. Trimming stripped 3 bases from V and 1 base from J, with 9 bases between. The CDR3 loop spans 15 amino acids. The CDR3 coding sequence is TGTGCCAGCTCACCCTCAGGGCAGAACACCGGGGAGCTGTTTTTT. Translation: CASSPSGQNTGELFF. The complete variable domain, with remaining parts taken from reference TRBV18 and TRBJ2-2, reads NAGVMQNPRHLVRRRGQEARLRCSPMKGHSHVYWYRQLPEEGLKFMVYLQKENIIDESGMPKERFSAEFPKEGPSILRIQQVVRGDSAAYFCASSPSGQNTGELFFGEGSRLTVL.

This clone is termed large. The V call is TRBV7-9, the J call TRBJ2-5; 7 nucleotides align to TRBD1. The CDR3 has 14 amino acids. CDR1 and CDR2 from the germline V gene are SEHNR and FQNEAQ (reference sequence). The J segment lost 1 base and the V segment lost 5 bases, leaving 4 bases of the junction unmatched. CDR3 protein: CASSIQGTQETQYF. For the CDR3, the DNA is TGTGCCAGCAGCATACAGGGGACCCAAGAGACCCAGTACTTC.

This clone was found many times. V gene TRBV9 combines with J gene TRBJ2-1, with D possibly matching TRBD2 (6 bases). This CDR3 is 16 amino acids long. CDR1 is SGDLS, CDR2 YYNGEE, per germline. Trimming took off 3 bases at V and 2 bases at J, with 15 bases between the two ends. In DNA, the CDR3 is TGTGCCAGCAGCGGCAGAGGGCGGGATGCCTACAATGAGCAGTTCTTC. This translates into CASSGRGRDAYNEQFF.

This clone has ten or more counts. V is TRBV7-2 and J is TRBJ2-1; 8 nucleotides match TRBD1. V lost 6 bases to trimming and J lost 3 bases; unmatched junction nucleotides: 1. The CDR3 is made up of 13 amino acids. Germline V CDR1 and CDR2: SGHTA, FQGNSA. The CDR3 sequence is CASRQGVYNEQFF. The DNA of the CDR3 is TGTGCCAGCAGACAGGGGGTCTACAATGAGCAGTTCTTC.

This clone was observed at least ten times. V and J are TRBV9 and TRBJ2-1, with D maybe TRBD1 (5 bases). Trimming took 3 bases from V and 7 from J, leaving 23 bases between them. From germline, CDR1 is SGDLS and CDR2 YYNGEE. The CDR3 totals 17 residues. The CDR3 reads CASSGTLVPSQGNEQFF. CDR3 coding DNA: TGTGCCAGCAGCGGGACATTGGTCCCTTCTCAAGGGAATGAGCAGTTCTTC.

The genes are TRBV7-9 and TRBJ2-5; weak D call: TRBD2 (5 bases). V was shortened by 2 bases and J by 1 base, with 11 bases between the two germline ends. The CDR3 covers 15 residues. Germline lookup yields CDR1 SEHNR and CDR2 FQNEAQ (reference sequence). The CDR3 protein is CASSLREPRQETQYF. The CDR3 DNA reads TGTGCCAGCAGCTTAAGGGAGCCCCGCCAAGAGACCCAGTACTTC.

This clone came up many times. The chain is built from TRBV7-9 and TRBJ2-2, with TRBD1 matching 7 bases. CDR1 and CDR2 (germline): SEHNR, FQNEAQ (reference sequence). This CDR3 is built from 16 residues. V gave up 6 bases and J gave up 9 bases; unmatched junction bases: 16. The CDR3 region has the DNA TGTGCCAGCAGTTCAAACAGGGGAACGGACTCTCGGGAGCTGTTTTTT. The encoded protein is CASSSNRGTDSRELFF.

Many counts were recorded for this clone. J is TRBJ1-5 and V is TRBV19; 7 bases match TRBD1. This CDR3 has 14 amino acids. Trimming removed 4 bases from V and 7 bases from J; junction bases left unmatched: 7. Germline CDR1 reads LNHDA; CDR2 reads SQIVND (reference sequence). The CDR3 DNA reads TGTGCCAGTAGTACTCGACAGGGAGGACAGCCCCAGCATTTT. Its protein product is CASSTRQGGQPQHF.

This clone occurred a few times. The CDR3, as DNA: TGTGCCATCAGTCTCCGTGGAGTGAACGAGCAGTACTTC. This encodes CAISLRGVNEQYF. V is TRBV10-3 and J is TRBJ2-5, with D hard to call. Near its end, the DNA agrees better with TRBJ2-7, so the J call may be wrong. This CDR3 is 13 amino acids long. Germline V gene sequence: CDR1 ENHRY, CDR2 SYGVKD.

This clone was recorded at least ten times. The chain combines TRBV7-9 with TRBJ1-2; TRBD1 might be the D (6 bases). V was pared by 5 bases and J by 5 bases, with 18 bases between. The CDR3 contains 15 residues. Germline CDR1 reads SEHNR; CDR2 reads FQNEAQ (reference sequence). Written as DNA, the CDR3 is TGTGCCAGCAGCCAGACACAGGGCATAGGGTATGGCTACACCTTC. Protein sequence: CASSQTQGIGYGYTF.

This clone was counted ten times or more. The chain combines TRBV21-1 with TRBJ1-6; TRBD1, as called in the table, went unchecked against the DNA. TRBV21-1 is assigned pseudogene status. This CDR3 has 15 residues. The CDR3 is CASSKARTPNSPLHF. The CDR3 bases are TGTGCCAGCAGCAAAGCTAGGACACCGAATTCACCCCTCCACTTT.

This clone was observed many times. CDR3 in amino acids: CASSLSLAGLNTQYF. As DNA, the CDR3 is TGCGCCAGCAGCTTGTCGCTAGCGGGACTTAATACGCAGTATTTT. This chain connects TRBV5-1 to TRBJ2-3, with 9 nucleotides matching TRBD2. J was trimmed by 7 bases and V by 1 base; bases with no gene match: 7. The CDR3 runs to 15 residues. Looked up from germline, CDR1 is SGHRS and CDR2 is YFSETQ.

This clone has a count of ten or more. This chain joins TRBV18 and TRBJ2-7; weak D call: TRBD1 (5 bases). CDR3 length: 13 residues. Trimming took off 5 bases at V and 3 bases at J, with 11 bases between the two ends. Germline V lookup: CDR1 KGHSH, CDR2 LQKENI. For the CDR3, the DNA is TGTGCCAGCTCATTCCGACAGAGCTACGAGCAGTACTTC. Its translation: CASSFRQSYEQYF.

Ten or more counts support this clone. The chain combines TRBV7-9 with TRBJ2-1; D is undetermined. The length of the CDR3 is 13 residues. Germline CDR1 and CDR2: SEHNR and FQNEAQ (reference sequence). V was trimmed by 5 bases and J by 8 bases, leaving 13 bases between them. As DNA, the CDR3 is TGTGCCAGCAGCCGTTTAGTTTCCGATGAGCAGTTCTTC. Its translation is CASSRLVSDEQFF.

This clone was seen ten or more times. The chain uses TRBV5-1 and TRBJ2-3; TRBD2 aligns across 7 bases. The CDR3 has 14 residues. Germline assignment: CDR1 SGHRS and CDR2 YFSETQ. The ends lost 4 bases at V and 3 bases at J; junction bases unmatched: 5. The DNA for the CDR3 is TGCGCCAGCAGCCCGCCCGGGAGGACAGATACGCAGTATTTT. Its protein is CASSPPGRTDTQYF.

This clone has just a few counts. A much larger clone lies one base from this, so it may be a read error. This chain uses TRBV11-3 with TRBJ2-2, with 8 bases fitting TRBD2. CDR3 length: 16 amino acids. Germline CDR1 and CDR2: SGHNT and YENEEA. Trimming removed 3 bases from V and 6 bases from J; junction bases left unmatched: 9. The CDR3 coding sequence is TGTGCCAGCAGCTTGGAACCCGGGAGGGGGGCCGGGGAGCTGTTTTTT. Translated: CASSLEPGRGAGELFF. Complete variable domain (other parts from reference TRBV11-3 and TRBJ2-2): EAGVVQSPRYKIIEKKQPVAFWCNPISGHNTLYWYLQNLGQGPELLIRYENEEAVDDSQLPKDRFSAERLKGVDSTLKIQPAELGDSAVYLCASSLEPGRGAGELFFGEGSRLTVL.

This clone was seen many times. The J gene is TRBJ2-2, the V gene TRBV9; D is possibly TRBD2 (5 bases). The V end was cut by 3 bases, the J end by 2 bases, with 11 bases between. The CDR3 has 15 amino acids. The germline gives CDR1 SGDLS, CDR2 YYNGEE. CDR3 region: CASSAEDGNTGELFF. In DNA, the CDR3 is TGTGCCAGCAGCGCGGAGGACGGCAACACCGGGGAGCTGTTTTTT.

The sample holds many counts of this clone. The rearrangement joins TRBV19 to TRBJ2-1; 10 nucleotides agree with TRBD2. The CDR3 is made up of 17 amino acids. Germline V gene sequence: CDR1 LNHDA, CDR2 SQIVND (reference sequence). V was pared by 4 bases and J by 1 base, with 7 bases of the junction left unmatched. CDR3 bases: TGTGCCAGTAGTACGCTAGCGGGAGAGAGATCCTACAATGAGCAGTTCTTC. Its protein is CASSTLAGERSYNEQFF.